The rows below give T cell receptor beta chains drawn from one sample of a study of control samples from healthy donors and cancer patients. Some clones are missing from TCRdb's copy, which holds only in-frame ones; the method was immunoSEQ multiplex PCR. The sample has around 200,000 clones; roughly 91% are singletons. Input material: blood. These receptors were obtained from a man between 18 and 35 years old in good health. CDR3s include the opening cysteine and the closing phenylalanine or tryptophan. Each record gives: clone size, V gene, J gene, D gene, CDR3 DNA, CDR3 protein. A D gene is named only where the DNA matches it firmly. Not every row has a clone size; where given, it reads once, few, many or a size class.

clone size: few
V gene: TRBV7-8
J gene: TRBJ1-6
D gene: NA
CDR3 DNA: TGTGCCAGCAGCCGGGACCGCTCCTATAATTCACCCCTCCACTTT
CDR3 protein: CASSRDRSYNSPLHF

clone size: NA
V gene: TRBV19
J gene: TRBJ2-7
D gene: TRBD1
CDR3 DNA: TGTGCCAGTAGCGGGACAGGGGAACGCGAGCAGTACTTC
CDR3 protein: CASSGTGEREQYF

clone size: NA
V gene: TRBV18
J gene: TRBJ1-6
D gene: TRBD1
CDR3 DNA: TGTGCCAGCTCACCGACCGGAACGACAGGGAGCGAAAGAAATTCACCCCTCCACTTT
CDR3 protein: CASSPTGTTGSERNSPLHF

clone size: NA
V gene: TRBV5-1
J gene: TRBJ2-7
D gene: TRBD1
CDR3 DNA: TGCGCCAGCAGCTTGGTAGGGACAGGTACCTACGAGCAGTACTTC
CDR3 protein: CASSLVGTGTYEQYF

clone size: NA
V gene: TRBV9
J gene: TRBJ2-1
D gene: TRBD1
CDR3 DNA: TGTGCCAGCAGCTGGGGGACAGGGTTGGGTGAGCAGTTCTTC
CDR3 protein: CASSWGTGLGEQFF

clone size: NA
V gene: TRBV21-1
J gene: TRBJ2-2
D gene: NA
CDR3 DNA: TGTGCCAGCAGCCCCCGGGACAGTAGGAAGACGAACACCGGGGAGCTGTTTTTT
CDR3 protein: CASSPRDSRKTNTGELFF

clone size: NA
V gene: TRBV5-1
J gene: TRBJ1-6
D gene: TRBD1
CDR3 DNA: TGCGCCAGCAGCTTAACCGGGACAGGGAATTCACCCCTCCACTTT
CDR3 protein: CASSLTGTGNSPLHF

clone size: NA
V gene: TRBV19
J gene: TRBJ2-3
D gene: TRBD2
CDR3 DNA: TGTGCCACCGATGCCGGGACTAGCGGGGGGGCCACAGATACGCAGTATTTT
CDR3 protein: CATDAGTSGGATDTQYF

clone size: NA
V gene: TRBV6-5
J gene: TRBJ2-7
D gene: NA
CDR3 DNA: TGTGCCAGCAGACTTGGGACGTACTCCTACGAGCAGTACTTC
CDR3 protein: CASRLGTYSYEQYF

clone size: NA
V gene: TRBV6-6
J gene: TRBJ1-6
D gene: NA
CDR3 DNA: TGTGCCAGCACACTCGCCCATTCACCCCTCCACTTT
CDR3 protein: CASTLAHSPLHF

clone size: NA
V gene: TRBV5-6
J gene: TRBJ2-2
D gene: TRBD1
CDR3 DNA: TGTGCCAGCAGCTGGCGGGACAGGGCCACCGGGGAGCTGTTTTTT
CDR3 protein: CASSWRDRATGELFF

clone size: NA
V gene: TRBV5-1
J gene: TRBJ1-6
D gene: NA
CDR3 DNA: TGCGCCAGCAGCTTGGGTCTTGGGGGGACTAATTCACCCCTCCACTTT
CDR3 protein: CASSLGLGGTNSPLHF

clone size: NA
V gene: TRBV5-1
J gene: TRBJ2-2
D gene: NA
CDR3 DNA: TGCGCCAGCAGCTGGGACGACGGGGGACACACCGGGGAGCTGTTTTTT
CDR3 protein: CASSWDDGGHTGELFF

clone size: once
V gene: TRBV18
J gene: TRBJ2-3
D gene: TRBD2
CDR3 DNA: TGTGCCAGCTCACCAAAGCGGGGGGACACAGATACGCAGTATTTT
CDR3 protein: CASSPKRGDTDTQYF

clone size: once
V gene: TRBV7-9
J gene: TRBJ1-1
D gene: NA
CDR3 DNA: TGTGCCAGCAGCTTCTTGGACGGTAACACTGAAGCTTTCTTT
CDR3 protein: CASSFLDGNTEAFF

clone size: once
V gene: TRBV5-1
J gene: TRBJ1-3
D gene: TRBD1
CDR3 DNA: TGCGCCAGCAGCTTTTCAGGGGGAGGTGGAAACACCATATATTTT
CDR3 protein: CASSFSGGGGNTIYF

clone size: once
V gene: TRBV3-1/TRBV3-2
J gene: TRBJ2-1
D gene: TRBD1
CDR3 DNA: TGTGCCAGCAGCCGAGGACAGGGGCGCGATCCGGCCAACAATGAGCAGTTCTTC
CDR3 protein: CASSRGQGRDPANNEQFF

clone size: NA
V gene: TRBV27
J gene: TRBJ2-1
D gene: TRBD1
CDR3 DNA: TGTGCCGGTCGACAGGGGGCGCAGTACAATGAGCAGTTCTTC
CDR3 protein: CAGRQGAQYNEQFF

clone size: NA
V gene: TRBV12-3/TRBV12-4
J gene: TRBJ2-3
D gene: NA
CDR3 DNA: TGTGCCAGCAGTTTCATAGGGCCAGATACGCAGTATTTT
CDR3 protein: CASSFIGPDTQYF

clone size: NA
V gene: TRBV5-7
J gene: TRBJ2-5
D gene: TRBD1
CDR3 DNA: TGTGCCAGCAGCACGGACGGACAGGGCTACTTC
CDR3 protein: CASSTDGQGYF

clone size: NA
V gene: TRBV10-3
J gene: TRBJ2-1
D gene: NA
CDR3 DNA: TGTGCCATCAGTGAAGAGGGGCAATACAATGAGCAGTTCTTC
CDR3 protein: CAISEEGQYNEQFF

clone size: NA
V gene: TRBV2
J gene: TRBJ1-2
D gene: NA
CDR3 DNA: TGTGCCAGCAAGAAGACGGAAGCTAACTATGGCTACACCTTC
CDR3 protein: CASKKTEANYGYTF

clone size: NA
V gene: TRBV19
J gene: TRBJ2-1
D gene: TRBD2
CDR3 DNA: TGTGCCAGTAGTCTTTATCGGGCGGGGGGCCTAAATGAGCAGTTCTTC
CDR3 protein: CASSLYRAGGLNEQFF

clone size: NA
V gene: TRBV4-2
J gene: TRBJ2-7
D gene: TRBD2
CDR3 DNA: TGTGCCAGCAGCCAAGGAGGCCTAGCGGGGGGCCCGTCCTCCTACGAGCAGTACTTC
CDR3 protein: CASSQGGLAGGPSSYEQYF

clone size: few
V gene: TRBV3-1/TRBV3-2
J gene: TRBJ1-5
D gene: NA
CDR3 DNA: TGTGCCAGCAGCCAAGATTTTTCAGGGGTCCAGCCCCAGCATTTT
CDR3 protein: CASSQDFSGVQPQHF

clone size: NA
V gene: TRBV18
J gene: TRBJ2-6
D gene: NA
CDR3 DNA: TGTGCCAGCTCACCCCAGGGAATCCCTGGGGCCAACGTCCTGACTTTC
CDR3 protein: CASSPQGIPGANVLTF

clone size: NA
V gene: TRBV24-1
J gene: TRBJ1-6
D gene: TRBD1
CDR3 DNA: TGTGCCAAGACCCGACAGGGAGGTTCACCCCTCCACTTT
CDR3 protein: CAKTRQGGSPLHF

clone size: NA
V gene: TRBV3-1/TRBV3-2
J gene: TRBJ1-6
D gene: TRBD1
CDR3 DNA: TGTGCCAGCAGCCAAGCCCAGGGACAGAATTCACCCCTCCACTTT
CDR3 protein: CASSQAQGQNSPLHF

clone size: few
V gene: TRBV27
J gene: TRBJ2-7
D gene: TRBD1
CDR3 DNA: TGTGCCAGCAGTAAGACAGGGCACGAGCAGTACTTC
CDR3 protein: CASSKTGHEQYF

clone size: NA
V gene: TRBV28
J gene: TRBJ1-3
D gene: TRBD1
CDR3 DNA: TGTGCCAGCAGGTCCGACAGGGTGCCTGGAAACACCATATATTTT
CDR3 protein: CASRSDRVPGNTIYF

clone size: NA
V gene: TRBV19
J gene: TRBJ1-5
D gene: TRBD1
CDR3 DNA: TGTGCCAGTAGTATTGGAGAGGGGGCTAGCAATCAGCCCCAGCATTTT
CDR3 protein: CASSIGEGASNQPQHF

clone size: NA
V gene: TRBV3-1/TRBV3-2
J gene: TRBJ1-5
D gene: TRBD1
CDR3 DNA: TGTGCCAGCAGCCAAACAGGGGTCAATCAGCCCCAGCATTTT
CDR3 protein: CASSQTGVNQPQHF

clone size: once
V gene: TRBV29-1
J gene: TRBJ1-3
D gene: NA
CDR3 DNA: TGCAGCGTTGTCGGGTGGGAGATGAGCTCTGGAAACACCATATATTTT
CDR3 protein: CSVVGWEMSSGNTIYF

clone size: NA
V gene: TRBV18
J gene: TRBJ1-2
D gene: NA
CDR3 DNA: TGTGCCAGCTCACCACCTCCGGCAGGGGAATACTATGGCTACACCTTC
CDR3 protein: CASSPPPAGEYYGYTF

clone size: NA
V gene: TRBV7-3
J gene: TRBJ1-6
D gene: NA
CDR3 DNA: TGTGCCAGCAGCTTAGGGGGGCATGGGTCACCCCTCCACTTT
CDR3 protein: CASSLGGHGSPLHF

clone size: NA
V gene: TRBV4-1
J gene: TRBJ1-1
D gene: NA
CDR3 DNA: TGCGCCAGCAGCCATAGGGGGGAGAACACTGAAGCTTTCTTT
CDR3 protein: CASSHRGENTEAFF

clone size: NA
V gene: TRBV7-6
J gene: TRBJ1-6
D gene: NA
CDR3 DNA: TGTGCCACACTTCTCCACAGGGCCGGGAATTCACCCCTCCACTTT
CDR3 protein: CATLLHRAGNSPLHF

clone size: NA
V gene: TRBV5-1
J gene: TRBJ2-1
D gene: TRBD2
CDR3 DNA: TGCGCCAGCAGCTTGGTGACCGGGACTAGCGGGGGCCCCTGGTACAATGAGCAGTTCTTC
CDR3 protein: CASSLVTGTSGGPWYNEQFF

clone size: NA
V gene: TRBV19
J gene: TRBJ2-7
D gene: NA
CDR3 DNA: TGTGCCAGTTGGGGGGCATCCTACGAGCAGTACTTC
CDR3 protein: CASWGASYEQYF

clone size: NA
V gene: TRBV10-1
J gene: TRBJ1-1
D gene: TRBD1
CDR3 DNA: TGCGCCAGCAGTGAGGCGACGGAAGGGGGCAAAGCTTTCTTT
CDR3 protein: CASSEATEGGKAFF

clone size: NA
V gene: TRBV30
J gene: TRBJ1-5
D gene: TRBD1
CDR3 DNA: TGTGCCTGGGGACAGGGGTGGAATCAGCCCCAGCATTTT
CDR3 protein: CAWGQGWNQPQHF

clone size: NA
V gene: TRBV19
J gene: TRBJ1-4
D gene: TRBD1
CDR3 DNA: TGTGCCAGTAGTTCAGGGGGGACGGCCGAAAAACTGTTTTTT
CDR3 protein: CASSSGGTAEKLFF

clone size: once
V gene: TRBV19
J gene: TRBJ1-2
D gene: NA
CDR3 DNA: TGTGCCAGTAGTCTCCAGGGAGTCAATGGCTACACCTTC
CDR3 protein: CASSLQGVNGYTF

clone size: NA
V gene: TRBV6-6
J gene: TRBJ2-1
D gene: TRBD2
CDR3 DNA: TGTGCCAGCAGTTCCTTAGCGGGGGGCCCGATGGAGCAGTTCTTC
CDR3 protein: CASSSLAGGPMEQFF

clone size: once
V gene: TRBV4-2
J gene: TRBJ2-7
D gene: NA
CDR3 DNA: TGTGCCAGCAGCCAAGCCACACCGGGTGGGATCTACGAGCAGTACTTC
CDR3 protein: CASSQATPGGIYEQYF

clone size: NA
V gene: TRBV24-1
J gene: TRBJ2-3
D gene: NA
CDR3 DNA: TGTGCCACCTCGCGACAGGGCACAGATACGCAGTATTTT
CDR3 protein: CATSRQGTDTQYF

clone size: NA
V gene: TRBV19
J gene: TRBJ1-5
D gene: NA
CDR3 DNA: TGTGCCAGTAGTATAATAAAAGGGAATCAGCCCCAGCATTTT
CDR3 protein: CASSIIKGNQPQHF

clone size: NA
V gene: TRBV9
J gene: TRBJ2-7
D gene: NA
CDR3 DNA: TGTGCCAGCAGCCCTACAACCGGGACAAATTACGAGCAGTACTTC
CDR3 protein: CASSPTTGTNYEQYF

clone size: NA
V gene: TRBV12-3/TRBV12-4
J gene: TRBJ1-3
D gene: NA
CDR3 DNA: TGTGCCAGCAGATTTAGAAACACCATATATTTT
CDR3 protein: CASRFRNTIYF

clone size: once
V gene: TRBV24-1
J gene: TRBJ1-2
D gene: NA
CDR3 DNA: TGTGCCACCAGTGCTACAGGGAGTGGCTACACCTTC
CDR3 protein: CATSATGSGYTF

clone size: NA
V gene: TRBV25-1
J gene: TRBJ1-5
D gene: NA
CDR3 DNA: TGTGCCAGCAGTGCGGACGGATATCAGCCCCAGCATTTT
CDR3 protein: CASSADGYQPQHF

clone size: NA
V gene: TRBV5-4
J gene: TRBJ2-5
D gene: TRBD1
CDR3 DNA: TGTGCCAGCAGCGGTGGGTCAGGGGGTCCCCACCAAGAGACCCAGTACTTC
CDR3 protein: CASSGGSGGPHQETQYF

clone size: NA
V gene: TRBV6-5
J gene: TRBJ1-1
D gene: NA
CDR3 DNA: TGTGCCAGCAGTTCCAGGGCGGACACTGAAGCTTTCTTT
CDR3 protein: CASSSRADTEAFF

clone size: NA
V gene: TRBV29-1
J gene: TRBJ1-2
D gene: NA
CDR3 DNA: TGCAGCGTTGAAGATCCCACGGCTAACTATGGCTACACCTTC
CDR3 protein: CSVEDPTANYGYTF